Below, 6 T cell receptor beta chains from the same sample are listed, as sequenced in a study of early T cells in non-severe SARS-CoV-2 infection. In TCRdb, the 5' RACE reads were re-called with MiXCR into one record per CDR3 protein. The top ten clones hold roughly an eighth of a sample with 30,000 to 40,000 distinct CDR3 sequences, 5% of them seen once. Sequencing used whole blood. The receptors stem from an adult who was a healthcare worker with PCR-confirmed SARS-CoV-2 infection or an uninfected control (not recorded which).

This clonotype has more than one count but fewer than ten. V is TRBV5-6 and J is TRBJ2-5; D gene unclear. This CDR3 has 13 amino acids. The V gene's germline CDR1 is SGHDT and CDR2 YYEEEE. Between the trimmed V and J ends, which lost 1 base and 1 base, there was a span of 5 bases. This CDR3 is CASSLLFQETQYF. In DNA form, the CDR3 reads TGTGCCAGCAGCTTGTTATTCCAAGAGACCCAGTACTTC.

This clonotype has at least ten counts. V is TRBV11-2 and J is TRBJ2-7; D perhaps matches TRBD2 (6 bases). The germline V and J ends were trimmed by 5 bases and 2 bases, with 10 bases remaining between them. The CDR3 runs 13 residues. Germline V gene sequence: CDR1 SGHAT, CDR2 FQNNGV. CDR3 nucleotides: TGTGCCAGCAGCCGGAGGGCTCCCTACGAGCAGTACTTC. This encodes CASSRRAPYEQYF.

This clonotype was counted many times. The chain uses TRBV28 and TRBJ1-2; 12 bases line up with TRBD1. Germline V gene sequence: CDR1 MDHEN, CDR2 SYDVKM. Trimming removed 8 bases from V and 7 bases from J; junction bases left unmatched: 8. The CDR3 has 14 residues. The CDR3 region is CASLTGQGAVGYTF. Written as DNA, the CDR3 is TGTGCCAGCTTAACGGGACAGGGGGCTGTTGGCTACACCTTC.

This clonotype was seen repeatedly, ten times or more. The chain links TRBV19 to TRBJ2-3, with 10 positions matching TRBD2. Germline V gene sequence: CDR1 LNHDA, CDR2 SQIVND (reference sequence). J lost 0 bases, V lost 6 bases, and 3 bases had no gene match. This CDR3 is 15 amino acids long. CDR3 bases: TGTGCCAGTAGCCCGGGACTAGCGAGCACAGATACGCAGTATTTT. Protein: CASSPGLASTDTQYF.

This clonotype was recorded many times. The CDR3 region is CASSGEVYEQYF. CDR3 nucleotides: TGTGCCAGCAGTGGGGAGGTCTACGAGCAGTACTTC. The V gene is TRBV19, the J gene TRBJ2-7; a weak D match, TRBD2 (6 bases). The germline CDR1 and CDR2 sequences are LNHDA and SQIVND (reference sequence). Trimming removed 9 bases from V and 3 bases from J, with 12 bases in between. The CDR3 totals 12 residues.

This clonotype was observed at least ten times. The gene calls are TRBV5-1 and TRBJ2-1; D gene ambiguous. Germline-derived CDR1 and CDR2 are SGHRS and YFSETQ. Trimming removed 4 bases at V and 8 bases at J, with 10 bases between. CDR3 length: 12 residues. The CDR3, as DNA: TGCGCCAGCAGCGGCAACCTGGATGAGCAGTTCTTC. Translated: CASSGNLDEQFF.